The rows below give T cell receptor beta chains drawn from one sample of a study of T cell responses to AZD1222 COVID-19 vaccine. Produced via immunoSEQ multiplex PCR; TCRdb's table is partial and in-frame only. The profile shows about 140,000 clones, 80% to 95% of them singletons. This sample comprised peripheral blood, obtained on day 0 of AZD1222 vaccination. The receptors were gathered from an adult in good health. CDR3s include the opening cysteine and the closing phenylalanine or tryptophan. The D gene is left open where the match is weak. Expanded clones get a size class; other rows say once, few or many, or leave the size out.

-	-	TRBV29-1	TRBJ1-4	CSVEFSGLREKLFF	TGCAGCGTTGAATTCTCGGGGTTAAGGGAAAAACTGTTTTTT
-	-	TRBV5-1	TRBJ2-1	CASSLGRLEDNEQFF	TGCGCCAGCAGCTTGGGGCGATTGGAAGACAATGAGCAGTTCTTC
TRBD1	-	TRBV14	TRBJ1-6	CASSGTGQALGSPLHF	TGTGCCAGCAGCGGGACAGGTCAAGCCCTTGGTTCACCCCTCCACTTT
-	-	TRBV3-1/TRBV3-2	TRBJ1-6	CASSQGLGRGSPLHF	TGTGCCAGCAGCCAAGGTTTGGGGCGAGGATCACCCCTCCACTTT
TRBD1	-	TRBV5-5	TRBJ1-2	CASSRDGTVSEYGYTF	TGTGCCAGCAGCCGGGACGGGACAGTATCGGAATATGGCTACACCTTC
-	-	TRBV5-4	TRBJ1-1	CASSQPQGMTEAFF	TGTGCCAGCAGCCAGCCTCAGGGGATGACTGAAGCTTTCTTT
-	once	TRBV18	TRBJ1-1	CASSPQGTEAFF	TGTGCCAGCTCACCACAGGGGACTGAAGCTTTCTTT
TRBD1	-	TRBV7-2	TRBJ1-1	CASSLVQGQGNTEAFF	TGTGCCAGCAGCTTAGTCCAGGGACAGGGTAACACTGAAGCTTTCTTT
-	-	TRBV5-1	TRBJ1-2	CASSLASGVVGIAYGYTF	TGCGCCAGCAGCTTGGCCTCGGGAGTGGTGGGAATCGCCTATGGCTACACCTTC
-	-	TRBV18	TRBJ1-5	CASSRGSNQPQHF	TGTGCCAGCTCACGGGGGTCCAATCAGCCCCAGCATTTT
-	-	TRBV5-4	TRBJ1-1	CASSPSRLVKAEAFF	TGTGCCAGCAGCCCCTCCCGCCTAGTTAAGGCTGAAGCTTTCTTT
-	-	TRBV5-1	TRBJ1-4	CASSLEGVMEEKLFF	TGCGCCAGCAGCTTGGAGGGGGTGATGGAGGAAAAACTGTTTTTT
-	-	TRBV5-1	TRBJ1-1	CASSFPGLNTEAFF	TGCGCCAGCAGCTTTCCGGGTTTGAACACTGAAGCTTTCTTT
TRBD1	-	TRBV28	TRBJ1-6	CASRTGQVGNSPLHF	TGTGCCAGCAGGACCGGACAGGTCGGGAATTCACCCCTCCACTTT
-	-	TRBV7-2	TRBJ2-5	CASSFATGFIKETQYF	TGTGCCAGCAGCTTTGCGACAGGATTTATCAAAGAGACCCAGTACTTC
-	once	TRBV6-2/TRBV6-3	TRBJ2-7	CASSYEVGLLEQYF	TGTGCCAGCAGTTACGAGGTTGGGCTCCTGGAGCAGTACTTC
-	-	TRBV6-1	TRBJ1-6	CASSEATTARTLHF	TGTGCCAGCAGTGAAGCGACAACGGCAAGAACCCTCCACTTT
TRBD1	-	TRBV6-1	TRBJ1-6	CASSGPTGTRYNSPLHF	TGTGCCAGCAGTGGCCCGACAGGGACCCGCTATAATTCACCCCTCCACTTT
TRBD1	-	TRBV18	TRBJ2-5	CASSRTGGVETQYF	TGTGCCAGCTCACGGACAGGGGGCGTGGAGACCCAGTACTTC
-	few	TRBV27	TRBJ1-2	CASSLKGPDYGYTF	TGTGCCAGCAGTTTAAAAGGCCCCGACTATGGCTACACCTTC
-	once	TRBV10-3	TRBJ2-1	CAISERVGVGSYNEQFF	TGTGCCATCAGTGAGAGGGTAGGGGTGGGCTCCTACAATGAGCAGTTCTTC
-	-	TRBV3-1/TRBV3-2	TRBJ1-1	CASSPVVLGDGTEAFF	TGTGCCAGCAGCCCCGTAGTTTTAGGGGACGGCACTGAAGCTTTCTTT
-	-	TRBV7-9	TRBJ2-7	CASSFATVESYEQYF	TGTGCCAGCAGCTTTGCGACAGTTGAAAGCTACGAGCAGTACTTC
-	-	TRBV11-2	TRBJ2-5	CASSLERGAGRSYF	TGTGCCAGCAGCTTAGAGCGTGGAGCCGGACGGTCCTACTTC
TRBD1	-	TRBV6-1	TRBJ1-2	CASSERTGGAYGYTF	TGTGCCAGCAGTGAAAGGACAGGGGGCGCCTATGGCTACACCTTC
-	once	TRBV5-8	TRBJ1-1	CASTKWGMNTEAFF	TGTGCCAGCACAAAGTGGGGAATGAACACTGAAGCTTTCTTT
-	-	TRBV6-5	TRBJ2-7	CASYSGAPFEQYF	TGTGCCAGCTATTCGGGAGCACCATTCGAGCAGTACTTC
TRBD2	-	TRBV2	TRBJ2-1	CASSKGLAGGILDEQFF	TGTGCCAGCAGCAAAGGGCTAGCGGGAGGGATATTGGATGAGCAGTTCTTC
TRBD2	-	TRBV3-1/TRBV3-2	TRBJ2-1	CASRGGLAASGAYNEQFF	TGTGCCAGCAGAGGGGGACTAGCGGCTTCGGGGGCCTACAATGAGCAGTTCTTC
-	-	TRBV6-2/TRBV6-3	TRBJ1-1	CASSLGQRGTEAFF	TGTGCCAGCAGCCTGGGGCAACGGGGCACTGAAGCTTTCTTT
-	-	TRBV19	TRBJ2-7	CASSMSIVYEQYF	TGTGCCAGTAGTATGAGTATTGTCTACGAGCAGTACTTC
-	once	TRBV15	TRBJ2-7	CATSRVPPGRF	TGTGCCACCAGCAGAGTCCCCCCAGGCAGGTTC
-	-	TRBV28	TRBJ1-6	CASHRGNNSPLHF	TGTGCCAGCCACCGGGGAAATAATTCACCCCTCCACTTT
-	-	TRBV13	TRBJ2-7	CASSLWIDYEQYF	TGTGCCAGCAGCCTTTGGATAGACTACGAGCAGTACTTC
TRBD1	once	TRBV5-1	TRBJ1-2	CASSSGTGGRLNYGYTF	TGCGCCAGCAGCTCAGGGACAGGGGGAAGATTAAACTATGGCTACACCTTC
TRBD2	-	TRBV28	TRBJ2-1	CASFTAGLPGFF	TGTGCCAGCTTTACAGCGGGGCTCCCTGGGTTCTTC
-	-	TRBV20-1	TRBJ2-7	CSARAGFEQYF	TGCAGTGCTAGGGCAGGGTTCGAGCAGTACTTC